The present entry profiles one T cell receptor (beta chain) with its context. Antigen: not known. CD8+ and CD4+ blood T cells underwent TCR beta sequencing. The authors negatively isolated CD8+ and CD4+ T cells and FACS-enriched TEMRA cells. The data were obtained in a study of CD8 T cells in Susac syndrome. A quantity of about 0.5 to 1 ug RNA underwent reverse transcription using random hexamers. Across 54 Vbeta and 13 Jbeta, TCR beta CDR3 was amplified with immunoSEQ multiplex PCR. TCRdb re-analysed the immunoSEQ multiplex PCR reads in MiXCR, keeping a single row per CDR3 protein. The sample lists 80,000 or so distinct CDR3 sequences, around 96% occurring once. Unmatched junction bases numbered 5, after V lost 3 bases and J lost 3 bases. The CDR3 is 14 amino acids. Germline V gene lookup returns CDR1 SGHRS and CDR2 YFSETQ. Broader study findings: Susac-specific public clones found in total CD8+ repertoires numbered 15 to 20, and those in CD8+ TEMRA repertoires numbered several.

The TCR sequence derives from a human donor with Susac syndrome. Sequencing was carried out using CD8+ T cells from PBMCs. The V call is TRBV5-1, the J call TRBJ2-7, with 8 nucleotides matching TRBD1. The CDR3 nucleotides are TGCGCCAGCAGCTGGTCGACAGGGGACTACGAGCAGTACGTC. Translated, it gives CASSWSTGDYEQYV.